These 21 T cell receptor beta chains were sequenced from one sample in a study of cytomegalovirus exposure and HLA in healthy donors. Primers for the PCR totalled 60 Vbeta and 13 Jbeta. Produced via immunoSEQ multiplex PCR; TCRdb's table is partial and in-frame only. The profile covers some 190,000 clones, with 77% appearing a single time and approximately 1.4% taken by the ten largest. The material sequenced was PBMCs. These receptors all come from a man between 18 and 35 years old in good health and CMV-seronegative.

The chain has TRBV21-1 and TRBJ1-1; the table gives TRBD1 as D, unverified against the DNA. TRBV21-1 is marked as a pseudogene. The CDR3 has 15 amino acids. The CDR3 DNA reads TGTGCCAGCAGTGGGGACAATTCCCCGAACACTGAAGCTTTCTTT. This codes for CASSGDNSPNTEAFF.

This clone appeared once. The genes are TRBV7-6 and TRBJ1-2, with 9 bases fitting TRBD1. This CDR3 is built from 16 residues. The germline V gene has CDR1 SGHVS and CDR2 FNYEAQ. The V segment lost 5 bases and the J segment 7 bases; nucleotides outside the gene matches: 14. The CDR3 bases are TGTGCCAGCAGCCCCGGGGGACAGGGTTTGGGTGTTGGCTACACCTTC. Amino acid sequence: CASSPGGQGLGVGYTF. The variable domain in full, completed from reference TRBV7-6 and TRBJ1-2, reads GAGVSQSPRYKVTKRGQDVALRCDPISGHVSLYWYRQALGQGPEFLTYFNYEAQQDKSGLPNDRFSAERPEGSISTLTIQRTEQRDSAMYRCASSPGGQGLGVGYTFGSGTRLTVV.

V is TRBV7-8 and J is TRBJ2-7; no clear D gene. The germline V and J ends were trimmed by 2 bases and 2 bases, with 10 bases remaining between them. Germline V gene data show CDR1 as SGHVS and CDR2 as FQNEAQ. The CDR3 extends over 14 amino acids. CDR3 loop: CASSLRWQAYEQYF. CDR3 DNA sequence: TGTGCCAGCAGCTTAAGATGGCAGGCCTACGAGCAGTACTTC.

This chain links TRBV13 with TRBJ2-1; D call uncertain. The length of the CDR3 is 13 residues. V was clipped by 0 bases and J by 5 bases, with 5 bases between them. Germline V lookup: CDR1 PRHDT, CDR2 FYEKMQ (reference sequence). The CDR3 DNA reads as TGTGCCAGCAGCTTAGGGCTAAACAATGAGCAGTTCTTC. It codes for CASSLGLNNEQFF.

The rearrangement uses TRBV18 and TRBJ2-2; 7 bases fit TRBD2. The CDR3 is 16 residues long. With 0 bases clipped from V and 1 base from J, the junction kept 2 bases outside the gene matches. Germline-derived CDR1 and CDR2 are KGHSH and LQKENI. The CDR3 here is CASSPPSGWNTGELFF. The CDR3, as DNA: TGTGCCAGCTCACCACCTAGCGGGTGGAACACCGGGGAGCTGTTTTTT.

The chain joins TRBV18 to TRBJ2-1, with TRBD1 matching over 7 bases. Germline trimming cut 4 bases from V and 8 bases from J; bases unmatched to any gene: 2. This CDR3 comprises 12 residues. Per the germline V gene, CDR1 is KGHSH and CDR2 is LQKENI. The CDR3 region has the DNA TGTGCCAGCTCACAAACAGGGGATGAGCAGTTCTTC. Amino acids: CASSQTGDEQFF.

CDR3 coding DNA: TGTGCCAGCAGCTTGGTGTCCTTACTAGCGGGGAGAACCTACGAGCAGTACTTC. Its translation: CASSLVSLLAGRTYEQYF. V gene TRBV5-6 combines with J gene TRBJ2-7, with 10 bases matching TRBD2. This CDR3 comprises 18 residues. CDR1 and CDR2 (germline): SGHDT, YYEEEE. V shed 0 bases, J shed 2 bases, and the junction held 11 bases outside the gene matches.

The chain employs TRBV5-4 and TRBJ2-7; 11 bases match TRBD2. This CDR3 is 14 amino acids long. Germline-derived CDR1 and CDR2 are SGHNT and YYREEE (reference sequence). V dropped 5 bases and J dropped 6; count of bases not matched to a gene: 7. This CDR3 reads CASRIAGGPREQYF. The CDR3 DNA is TGTGCCAGCAGGATAGCGGGGGGGCCCCGCGAGCAGTACTTC.

This rearrangement joins TRBV5-4 to TRBJ2-1, with D possibly matching TRBD1 (6 bases). CDR1 is SGHNT and CDR2 is YYREEE in the germline V gene (reference sequence). The CDR3 is made up of 15 amino acids. With 4 bases removed from V and 7 bases from J, the gap between germline ends came to 18 bases. For the CDR3, the DNA is TGTGCCAGCAGCCCGCCCCCCGGGACAATAAATGAGCAGTTCTTC. It yields the protein CASSPPPGTINEQFF.

As regards this clone: Other nucleotide sequences in the sample specify the same CDR3. The chain recombines TRBV6-5 with TRBJ1-2; 9 nucleotides agree with TRBD1. The germline V gene encodes CDR1 MNHEY and CDR2 SVGAGI. J was trimmed by 7 bases and V by 0 bases; bases with no gene match: 3. This CDR3 contains 14 residues. The CDR3 nucleotides read TGTGCCAGCAGTTACTCGGGACAGGGCTTTGGCTACACCTTC. This codes for CASSYSGQGFGYTF.

The chain combines TRBV7-6 with TRBJ2-4, with 10 bases fitting TRBD2. The CDR3 runs 16 residues. Looked up from germline, CDR1 is SGHVS and CDR2 is FNYEAQ. Unmatched junction bases numbered 3, after V lost 2 bases and J lost 2 bases. The CDR3 reads CASSLLAGETKNIQYF. The CDR3 DNA follows: TGTGCCAGCAGCTTACTAGCGGGAGAGACCAAAAACATTCAGTACTTC.

The chain uses TRBV21-1 and TRBJ2-6; the D segment call TRBD1 is taken from the table without a DNA check. TRBV21-1 is recorded as a pseudogene. This CDR3 region has 17 residues. CDR3 DNA: TGTGCCAGCGAACCGGGACAGGCGATCTCTGGGGCCAACGTCCTGACTTTC. Its translation: CASEPGQAISGANVLTF.

V is TRBV27 and J is TRBJ2-7; 9 bases match TRBD2. V lost 5 bases and J lost 1; bases outside the gene matches: 3. The germline V gene encodes CDR1 MNHEY and CDR2 SMNVEV (reference sequence). The CDR3 totals 14 residues. CDR3 in amino acids: CASSHGLASYEQYF. The DNA of the CDR3 is TGTGCCAGCAGTCATGGACTAGCGTCCTACGAGCAGTACTTC.

The chain joins TRBV7-2 to TRBJ2-5, with a possible D match to TRBD2 (6 bases). With 4 bases removed from V and 6 bases from J, the gap between germline ends came to 21 bases. The CDR3 contains 16 residues. Per germline, CDR1 SGHTA and CDR2 FQGNSA. CDR3 loop: CASSSTIAAGHQTQYF. The CDR3 region has the DNA TGTGCCAGCAGCTCTACTATAGCAGCGGGTCATCAGACCCAGTACTTC.

Only a few counts were recorded for this clone. Sequence at one end of the junction differs from germline and may be a read error. V gene TRBV15 combines with J gene TRBJ2-5; a possible D gene is TRBD2 (5 bases). Germline loops: CDR1 LNHNV, CDR2 YYDKDF (reference sequence). CDR3 length: 16 amino acids. CDR3 bases: TGTGCCACCAGCACAGGTCCCCTAGCCGGTCAAGAGACCCAGCACTTC. Its protein product is CATSTGPLAGQETQHF. The variable domain in full, with the rest retrieved from reference TRBV15 and TRBJ2-5, is DAMVIQNPRYQVTQFGKPVTLSCSQTLNHNVMYWYQQKSSQAPKLLFHYYDKDFNNEADTPDNFQSRRPNTSFCFLDIRSPGLGDTAMYLCATSTGPLAGQETQHFGPGTRLLVL.

The chain recombines TRBV6-1 with TRBJ2-7; D is uncertain. Germline V gene lookup returns CDR1 MNHNS and CDR2 SASEGT. V lost 4 bases to trimming and J lost 3 bases, with 10 bases between them. This CDR3 region has 13 residues. The chain's CDR3 is CASSGYSHYEQYF. The CDR3 nucleotides read TGTGCCAGCAGTGGATACAGCCACTACGAGCAGTACTTC.

V and J are TRBV2 and TRBJ1-6, with D maybe TRBD1 (5 bases). CDR1 is SNHLY, CDR2 FYNNEI, per germline. V was cut by 4 bases and J by 8 bases, with 12 bases left in between. The CDR3 runs to 14 residues. The CDR3 spells CASSGDGRYSPLHF. CDR3 DNA: TGTGCCAGCAGTGGGGACGGGAGATATTCACCCCTCCACTTT.

V is TRBV19 and J is TRBJ1-1; D not resolved. CDR1 LNHDA and CDR2 SQIVND come from the germline V gene (reference sequence). The CDR3 is made up of 15 amino acids. V was clipped by 7 bases and J by 0 bases, with 15 bases between them. The CDR3 DNA sequence: TGTGCCAGTACCCATGGGCAGGCCTTGAACACTGAAGCTTTCTTT. This codes for CASTHGQALNTEAFF.

The chain combines TRBV5-4 with TRBJ1-1; no definite D call. The CDR3 covers 15 residues. Germline CDR1 SGHNT, CDR2 YYREEE (reference sequence). Trimming removed 2 bases at V and 1 base at J, with 12 bases between. CDR3: CASSFGLRGNTEAFF. The CDR3 region has the DNA TGTGCCAGCAGCTTTGGCCTTCGGGGGAACACTGAAGCTTTCTTT.

This sequence joins TRBV9 and TRBJ2-5, with 10 bases aligning to TRBD2. This CDR3 is built from 16 residues. Germline loops: CDR1 SGDLS, CDR2 YYNGEE. The ends lost 0 bases at V and 2 bases at J; junction bases unmatched: 4. The CDR3 region is CASSVELAGGQETQYF. The CDR3 DNA is TGTGCCAGCAGCGTAGAGTTAGCGGGGGGACAAGAGACCCAGTACTTC.

The chain joins TRBV4-1 to TRBJ1-2, with TRBD1 identical over 9 bases. Germline lookup yields CDR1 MGHRA and CDR2 YSYEKL. The CDR3 length is 14 residues. Trimming took 3 bases from V and 7 from J; bases not matched to a gene: 6. CDR3 nucleotide sequence: TGCGCCAGCAGCCATCCGGGACAGGGACCTGGCTACACCTTC. This codes for CASSHPGQGPGYTF.